Listed below are T cell receptor beta chains from one sample, sequenced in a study of CD8 T cells in Susac syndrome. Using its own MiXCR run on the immunoSEQ multiplex PCR reads, TCRdb lists one record per CDR3 protein. The table records about 290,000 distinct CDR3 sequences, 89% of them present only once. Source material: CD8+ T cells from PBMCs. Receptors originate from a human donor with multiple sclerosis. The CDR3 runs from the conserved cysteine through the conserved F or W. Clone size is not always given. Where it is, it says once, few, many or a class for expanded clones.

size	V	CDR3
.	TRBV2	CASSGNRGLRSYNEQFF
.	TRBV19	CASSPAGVLYEQYF
once	TRBV28	CASSLWTGQNQPQHF
.	TRBV20-1	CSAGGKWF
few	TRBV7-8	CASSPGRAGTQYF
.	TRBV15	CATSRSGVVSSYNEQFF
.	TRBV28	CASSLLGAHEQFF
.	TRBV12-2	CASRLQLQGGGPSSTDTQYF
.	TRBV6-2/TRBV6-3	CASSYHGNQETQYF
.	TRBV30	CAWTSGRVGFTDTQYF
.	TRBV20-1	CSARVTLDRGPGDGYTF
.	TRBV28	CASSWRGISSYEQYF
.	TRBV4-2	CASSPRGGAKTQYF
once	TRBV29-1	CSVEFESSGANVLTF
.	TRBV12-3/TRBV12-4	CASSLSLVYGYTF
.	TRBV27	CASSPQHNTEAFF
.	TRBV7-6	CASSLRPDPYEQYF
.	TRBV11-3	CASSFDRGKGSYNEQFF
.	TRBV13	CASSSDSLATEAFF
.	TRBV5-5	CASNLGLANNEQFF
.	TRBV28	CASSLEPGQNEKLFF
.	TRBV28	CAGGGQRPQHF
.	TRBV11-1	CASSSDKYGSYNEQFF
once	TRBV20-1	CSARVRVTDTQYF
.	TRBV4-3	CASSQGSGTDTQYF
.	TRBV7-2	CASSLEGVALAGEQYF
.	TRBV15	CATSLGGLNQPQHF
.	TRBV5-6	CASSASGGYTYNEQFF
.	TRBV15	CATRPTSFETQYF
.	TRBV20-1	CSAPRPQDTDTQYF
.	TRBV21-1	CACRDREREETQYF
.	TRBV24-1	CATSDGWSYGYTF
.	TRBV18	CASSPSIGEKGNSNQPQHF
once	TRBV7-9	CASSRLSDEQFF
.	TRBV19	CASSIVSGGRYNEQFF
.	TRBV4-2	CASSQGIDVNTEAFF
.	TRBV27	CASSDGPGRMKETQYF
.	TRBV27	CASRGGFAGENIQYF